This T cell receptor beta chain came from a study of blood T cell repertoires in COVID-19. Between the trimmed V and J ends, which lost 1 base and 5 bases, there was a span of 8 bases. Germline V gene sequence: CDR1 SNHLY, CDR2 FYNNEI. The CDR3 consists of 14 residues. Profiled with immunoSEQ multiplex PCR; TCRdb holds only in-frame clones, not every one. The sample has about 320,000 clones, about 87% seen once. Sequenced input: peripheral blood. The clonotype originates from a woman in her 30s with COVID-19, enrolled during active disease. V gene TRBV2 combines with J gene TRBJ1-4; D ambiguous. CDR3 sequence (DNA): TGTGCCAGCAGTGAAGACAGAACCAATGAAAAACTGTTTTTT. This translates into CASSEDRTNEKLFF.